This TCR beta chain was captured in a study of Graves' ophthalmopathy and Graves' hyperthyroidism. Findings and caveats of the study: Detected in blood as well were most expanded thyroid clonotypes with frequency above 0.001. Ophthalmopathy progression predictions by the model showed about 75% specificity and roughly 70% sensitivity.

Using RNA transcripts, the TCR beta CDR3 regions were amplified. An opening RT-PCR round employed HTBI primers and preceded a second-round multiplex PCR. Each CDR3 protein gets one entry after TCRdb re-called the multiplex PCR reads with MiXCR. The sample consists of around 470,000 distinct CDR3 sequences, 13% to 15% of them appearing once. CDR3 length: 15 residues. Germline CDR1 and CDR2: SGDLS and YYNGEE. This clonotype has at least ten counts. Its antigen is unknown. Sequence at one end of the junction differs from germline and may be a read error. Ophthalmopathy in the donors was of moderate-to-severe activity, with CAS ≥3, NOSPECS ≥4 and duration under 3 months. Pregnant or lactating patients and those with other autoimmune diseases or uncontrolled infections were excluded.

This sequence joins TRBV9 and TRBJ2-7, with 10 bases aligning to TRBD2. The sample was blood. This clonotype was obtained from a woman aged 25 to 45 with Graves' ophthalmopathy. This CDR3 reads CASSLSGGGSSEQYF. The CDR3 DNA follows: TGTGCCAGCAGTCTCAGCGGGGGGGGTTCCTCCGAGCAGTACTTC. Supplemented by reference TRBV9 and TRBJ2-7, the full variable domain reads DSGVTQTPKHLITATGQRVTLRCSPRSGDLSVYWYQQSLDQGLQFLIQYYNGEERAKGNILERFSAQQFPDLHSELNLSSLELGDSALYFCASSLSGGGSSEQYFGPGTRLTVT.